This T cell receptor beta chain was sequenced during a study of naive and memory T cell subsets. Findings and limits, study-wide: Possibly reflecting memory cells re-expressing CD45RA, a few larger clonotypes occurred in naive repertoires, especially CD8.

The beta constant-region primer was an equimolar mix of two oligonucleotides covering TRBC1 and TRBC2. Ligated cDNA was amplified by four rounds of PCR with nested alpha and beta constant-region primers and SP2. MiXCR was run by TCRdb on the UMI-ligation and nested PCR reads, yielding one entry per CDR3 protein. This sample carries roughly 150,000 distinct CDR3 sequences, roughly 20% of them seen once, and the ten largest clones take less than 0.13%. This clonotype was counted a few times. Its antigen is as yet unknown. With 0 bases clipped from V and 3 bases from J, the junction kept 5 bases outside the gene matches. This CDR3 spans 16 amino acids. Germline V CDR1 and CDR2: SGHDT, YYEEEE.

This TCR derives from a human donor in good health. The sequenced sample was naive CD4+ T cells from blood. This chain joins TRBV5-6 and TRBJ2-2, with 7 positions matching TRBD1. Here the CDR3 reads CASSLGDSYYTGELFF. CDR3 coding DNA: TGTGCCAGCAGCTTGGGGGACAGTTACTACACCGGGGAGCTGTTTTTT. The variable domain in full, completed from reference TRBV5-6 and TRBJ2-2, reads DAGVTQSPTHLIKTRGQQVTLRCSPKSGHDTVSWYQQALGQGPQFIFQYYEEEERQRGNFPDRFSGHQFPNYSSELNVNALLLGDSALYLCASSLGDSYYTGELFFGEGSRLTVL.